This T cell receptor (beta chain) was recovered during a study of technical replicates of blood from a handful of donors. This clone showed up just once. Germline V lookup: CDR1 LNHDA, CDR2 SQIVND (reference sequence). There are 15 residues in the CDR3. V was trimmed by 8 bases and J by 0 bases, leaving 14 bases between them. Using immunoSEQ multiplex PCR, the repertoire was profiled, and TCRdb retains in-frame clones only, with some absent. Here the sample spans more than 90,000 clones, approximately 96% being singletons. The receptor comes from a human donor in good health. The sequenced material came from T cells isolated from PBMCs. V is TRBV19 and J is TRBJ1-3; the D is unclear. As DNA, the CDR3 is TGTGCCAGTCGACGGGGTCTAAGCTCTGGAAACACCATATATTTT. Amino acids: CASRRGLSSGNTIYF.